This TCR beta chain originates from a study of T cells in Graves' hyperthyroidism and ophthalmopathy. Study conclusions and caveats: With a median lead of around 5.9 months before onset, the model predicted ophthalmopathy. Blood held most thyroid clonotypes expanded above 0.001 frequency.

This clonotype has more than one count but fewer than ten. Antigen: not known. Looked up from germline, CDR1 is SGHAT and CDR2 is FQNNGV. The CDR3 spans 19 residues. The V gene end was trimmed by 5 bases and the J gene end by 0 bases; junction bases not matched to a gene: 10. PBMCs were obtained from 9.5 to 10 ml fresh peripheral blood. Researchers amplified the TCR beta CDR3 regions from RNA transcripts. A first-round RT-PCR of the TCR CDR3 used the HTBI primer set. TCRdb passed the multiplex PCR reads through MiXCR, listing each CDR3 protein once. The sample lists 350,000 to 400,000 distinct CDR3 sequences; about 20% were seen once.

The specimen sequenced was blood. This rearrangement joins TRBV11-2 to TRBJ2-7; the match to TRBD2 covers 16 bases. The TCR sequence derives from a woman under 30 with Graves' hyperthyroidism. CDR3 sequence (DNA): TGTGCCAGCAGCCCTAAGGGACTAGCGGGGGGGACCAACTCCTACGAGCAGTACTTC. Protein: CASSPKGLAGGTNSYEQYF.